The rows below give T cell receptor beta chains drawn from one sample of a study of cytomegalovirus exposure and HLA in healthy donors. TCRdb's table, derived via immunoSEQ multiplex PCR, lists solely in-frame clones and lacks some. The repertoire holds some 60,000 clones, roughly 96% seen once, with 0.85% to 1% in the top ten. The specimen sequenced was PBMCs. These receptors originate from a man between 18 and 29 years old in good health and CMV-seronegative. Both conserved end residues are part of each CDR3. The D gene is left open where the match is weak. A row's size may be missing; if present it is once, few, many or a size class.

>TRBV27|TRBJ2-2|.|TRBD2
TGTGCCAGCAGTTCGCGACTAGCGAAGAACACCGGGGAGCTGTTTTTT
CASSSRLAKNTGELFF
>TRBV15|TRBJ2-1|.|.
TGTGCCACCAGCAGAGATCGGCTAGATTACAATGAGCAGTTCTTC
CATSRDRLDYNEQFF
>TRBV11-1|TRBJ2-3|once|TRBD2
TGTGCCAGCAGCTTAGTACTAGCGGGCACAGATACGCAGTATTTT
CASSLVLAGTDTQYF
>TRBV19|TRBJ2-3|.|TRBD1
TGTGCCAGTAGTATCCGGGACAGGGGCTGGAGCACAGATACGCAGTATTTT
CASSIRDRGWSTDTQYF
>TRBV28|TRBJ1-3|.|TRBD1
TGTGCCAGCAGTTTATCCCGGACAGGGGTGGGAAACACCATATATTTT
CASSLSRTGVGNTIYF
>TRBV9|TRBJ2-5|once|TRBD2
TGTGCCAGCAGCACCGGGACTAGCTATGAGACCCAGTACTTC
CASSTGTSYETQYF
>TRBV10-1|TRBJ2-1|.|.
TGCGCCAGCAGTCCGGGGGGCCAGCCGGGACGCCTCTCCTACAATGAGCAGTTCTTC
CASSPGGQPGRLSYNEQFF
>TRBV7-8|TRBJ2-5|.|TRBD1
TGTGCCAGCAGCTCATGGGCCAGGACAGGGGTGAGAGAGACCCAGTACTTC
CASSSWARTGVRETQYF
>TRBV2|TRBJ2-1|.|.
TGTGCCAGCAGGGAAGGTGGTAGCGGACCGAGGGGCATCAATGAGCAGTTCTTC
CASREGGSGPRGINEQFF
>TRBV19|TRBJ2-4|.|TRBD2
TGTGCCAGTAGTATACACCTAGCGGAATCGAGGGACATTCAGTACTTC
CASSIHLAESRDIQYF
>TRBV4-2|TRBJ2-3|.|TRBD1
TGTGCCAGCAGCCGATTTTGGGACAGACAAGACTTCACAGATACGCAGTATTTT
CASSRFWDRQDFTDTQYF
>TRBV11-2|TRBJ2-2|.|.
TGTGCCAGCAGCTTCCCCGGGACTTTCACCGGGGAGCTGTTTTTT
CASSFPGTFTGELFF
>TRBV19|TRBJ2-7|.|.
TGTGCCAGTAGTATAGGTGGGGCAGCCTACGAGCAGTACTTC
CASSIGGAAYEQYF
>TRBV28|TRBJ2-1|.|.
TGTGCCAGCAGCACAAAGTGGAGAACCTACAATGAGCAGTTCTTC
CASSTKWRTYNEQFF
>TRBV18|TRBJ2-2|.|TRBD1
TGTGCCAGCTCACCGCGACAGGGAAACACCGGGGAGCTGTTTTTT
CASSPRQGNTGELFF
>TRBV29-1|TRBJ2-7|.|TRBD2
TGCAGCGTTTATACGGGAGGAGTTTACGAGCAGTACTTC
CSVYTGGVYEQYF
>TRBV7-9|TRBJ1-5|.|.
TGTGCCAGCAGCGGGGGGTCCCACTACAATCAGCCCCAGCATTTT
CASSGGSHYNQPQHF
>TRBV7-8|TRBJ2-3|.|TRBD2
TGTGCCAGCAGCCGTGTGGCTAGCGGGGGGAGGAACACAGATACGCAGTATTTT
CASSRVASGGRNTDTQYF
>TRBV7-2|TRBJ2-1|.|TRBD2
TGTGCCAGCAGCTTAGTGCGGGGGGACCAAGGTGAGCAGTTCTTC
CASSLVRGDQGEQFF
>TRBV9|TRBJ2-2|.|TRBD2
TGTGCCAGCAGCGTAGCTACTAGCGGGACCGGGGAGCTGTTTTTT
CASSVATSGTGELFF
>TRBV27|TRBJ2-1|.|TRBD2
TGTGCCAGCAACCTGGGACTAGCGGGAGTCAATGAGCAGTTCTTC
CASNLGLAGVNEQFF
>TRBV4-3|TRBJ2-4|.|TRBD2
TGCGCCAGCACCAGCGGGAGGGCCAGGGCCAAAAACATTCAGTACTTC
CASTSGRARAKNIQYF
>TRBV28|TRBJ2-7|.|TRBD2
TGTGCCAGCAGTTATTCTGGGAGGGTGTACGAGCAGTACTTC
CASSYSGRVYEQYF
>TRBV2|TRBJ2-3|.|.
TGTGCCAGCAAGGGACGGGGGGCCATGGCAGATACGCAGTATTTT
CASKGRGAMADTQYF
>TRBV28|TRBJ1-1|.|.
TGTGCCAGCAGTTTGGGGCAGGGCTACACTGAAGCTTTCTTT
CASSLGQGYTEAFF
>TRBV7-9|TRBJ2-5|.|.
TGTGCCAGCAGCCTACAACAGGGTATGGAGACCCAGTACTTC
CASSLQQGMETQYF
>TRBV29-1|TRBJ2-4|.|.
TGCAGCGTGGCGTCAGGAAAAAACATTCAGTACTTC
CSVASGKNIQYF
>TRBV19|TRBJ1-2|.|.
TGTGCCAGTAGTATGGTTACTCGACAGGCGCTCGGATTGAGGGGCTACACCTTC
CASSMVTRQALGLRGYTF
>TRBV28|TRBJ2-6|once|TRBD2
TGTGCCAGTTCAGTCCCCAGCGGGAGGTTTGGGGCCAACGTCCTGACTTTC
CASSVPSGRFGANVLTF
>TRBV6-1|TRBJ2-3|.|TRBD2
TGTGCCAGCAGTGAAATTGGGACTAGCGGGAATCAAGATACGCAGTATTTT
CASSEIGTSGNQDTQYF
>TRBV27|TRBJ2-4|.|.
TGTGCCAGCAGTCCCCAGGGTCCCAAAAACATTCAGTACTTC
CASSPQGPKNIQYF
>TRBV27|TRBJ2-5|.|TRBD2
TGTGCCAGCAGTCCAAGGACTAGCTTCACGGAGACCCAGTACTTC
CASSPRTSFTETQYF
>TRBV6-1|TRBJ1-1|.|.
TGTGCCAGCAGGGAGGCGATGAACACTGAAGCTTTCTTT
CASREAMNTEAFF
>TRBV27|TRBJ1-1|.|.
TGTGCCAGTAAAAGGGGAAGCACTGAAGCTTTCTTT
CASKRGSTEAFF
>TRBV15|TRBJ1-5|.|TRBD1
TGTGCCACCAGACGGGACAGGGATGGCAATCAGCCCCAGCATTTT
CATRRDRDGNQPQHF
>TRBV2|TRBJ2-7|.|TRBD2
TGTGCCAGCAGTTCAGGATTTATGGGGGGGGAGCAGTACTTC
CASSSGFMGGEQYF
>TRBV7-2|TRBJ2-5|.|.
TGTGCCAGCAACAGTGACGGACAAGAGACCCAGTACTTC
CASNSDGQETQYF
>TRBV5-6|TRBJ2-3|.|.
TGTGCCAGCAGCTGGGGGGTGGATGATACGCAGTATTTT
CASSWGVDDTQYF
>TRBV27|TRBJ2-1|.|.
TGTGCCAGCAGTTTATCACTCCGCCATGAGCAGTTCTTC
CASSLSLRHEQFF
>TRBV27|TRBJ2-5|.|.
TGTGCCAGCAGTTTACGTAACCCTCGGGGGGCCGTGGAGACCCAGTACTTC
CASSLRNPRGAVETQYF
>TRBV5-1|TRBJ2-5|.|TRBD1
TGCGCCAGCAGCTTGGTGGGGACAGGGGTGACGAAGACCCAGTACTTC
CASSLVGTGVTKTQYF
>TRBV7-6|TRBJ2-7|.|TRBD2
TGTGCCAGCAGCTTAAAAGCGGGAGCCCACGAGCAGTACTTC
CASSLKAGAHEQYF
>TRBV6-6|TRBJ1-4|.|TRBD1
TGTGCCACCACTCCCTCCGGGACAGGGCCTAATGAAAAACTGTTTTTT
CATTPSGTGPNEKLFF
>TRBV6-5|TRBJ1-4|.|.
TGTGCCAGCAGTCACAGGGTGAAGGATGAAAAACTGTTTTTT
CASSHRVKDEKLFF
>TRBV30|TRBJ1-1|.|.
TGTGCCTGGAGGGAGTGGGGGGGGAACACTGAAGCTTTCTTT
CAWREWGGNTEAFF
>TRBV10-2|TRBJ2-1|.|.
TGCGCCAGCAGTGAGTCTACGTCCGGGAGATGGGAGTACAATGAGCAGTTCTTC
CASSESTSGRWEYNEQFF
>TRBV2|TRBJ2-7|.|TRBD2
TGTGCCAGCAGTCTACAAATAGCGGGAGGGGTCGAGCAGTACTTC
CASSLQIAGGVEQYF
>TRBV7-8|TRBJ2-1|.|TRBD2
TGTGCCAGCAGCTTAGAGTTTGGCGGGAGCGCCTACAATGAGCAGTTCTTC
CASSLEFGGSAYNEQFF
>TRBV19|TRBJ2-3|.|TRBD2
TGTGCCAGTAGTATTAGCGGGGAAACAGATACGCAGTATTTT
CASSISGETDTQYF
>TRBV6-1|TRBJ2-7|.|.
TGTGCCAGCGGCTCCAGCTCCTACGAGCAGTACTTC
CASGSSSYEQYF
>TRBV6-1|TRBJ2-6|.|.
TGTGCCAGCAGTGAGAGAAACGTCCTGACTTTC
CASSERNVLTF
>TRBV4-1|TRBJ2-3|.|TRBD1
TGCGCCAGCAGCCATGACGCAGGGACAGACACAGATACGCAGTATTTT
CASSHDAGTDTDTQYF
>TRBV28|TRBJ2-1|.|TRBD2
TGTGCCAGCAGTTTCGGAGCGGGAGCGGGCAATGAGCAGTTCTTC
CASSFGAGAGNEQFF
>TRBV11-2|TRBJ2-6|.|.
TGTGCCAGCAGCCCGTCCTTCTCTGGGGCCAACGTCCTGACTTTC
CASSPSFSGANVLTF
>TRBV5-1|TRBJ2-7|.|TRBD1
TGCGCCAGCAGCCTCTTGCCCGGGACAGCCAACGAGCAGTACTTC
CASSLLPGTANEQYF
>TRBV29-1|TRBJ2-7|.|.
TGCAGCGTAGACCAAGGGGGGGCCTCCTACGAGCAGTACTTC
CSVDQGGASYEQYF
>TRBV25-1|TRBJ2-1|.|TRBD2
TGTGCCAGCAGAGTACAGGGCAATAGCGGGAGGGCCTGGCAGTTCTTC
CASRVQGNSGRAWQFF
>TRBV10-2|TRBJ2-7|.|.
TGCGCCAGCAGTGAGTCCGGTGGTGAGCAGTACTTC
CASSESGGEQYF